What follows describes a single T cell receptor (beta chain). In TCRdb, the 5' RACE reads were re-called with MiXCR into one record per CDR3 protein. The sample records 350,000 to 500,000 distinct CDR3 sequences, more than 20% being singletons. This specimen comes from a study of T-cell memory formation after mild COVID-19. The sequencing input was PBMCs or a T cell subset sorted from them (not recorded which). This TCR was sampled from an adult woman who had mild COVID-19 (a few samples of this study predate the infection). Cell type and time point are not known.

The CDR3 region is CASSVAGFIDTEAFF. The CDR3 DNA reads as TGTGCCAGCAGCGTTGCGGGGTTTATCGACACTGAAGCTTTCTTT. V and J are TRBV9 and TRBJ1-1; no definite D call. V shed 2 bases and J shed 3 bases, with 14 bases lying between them. The CDR3 is made up of 15 amino acids. Germline values: CDR1 SGDLS, CDR2 YYNGEE.